This T cell receptor beta chain was identified in a study of T cells expressing NK-cell markers. Whole-study context: The sequencing cohort of eight donors included seven HCMV-seropositive individuals and one seronegative individual. The study, taken as a whole, reports: Questions lingered over whether expanded NKG2C+ T cell clones were HCMV-specific. Leadership of the CD3+CD56-NKG2C+ fraction also belonged to these clonotypes in four donors.

The CDR3 loop spans 13 amino acids. Germline V CDR1 and CDR2: MGHRA, YSYEKL. A remark on this clonotype: Its cognate antigen is unknown.

TCRdb reprocessed the 5' RACE reads and stores each CDR3 protein as one record, lacking DNA. The sample holds 300,000 to 500,000 distinct CDR3 sequences. V is TRBV4-1 and J is TRBJ2-2. The TCR was taken from a woman aged 50 to 65 in good health. The specimen sequenced was blood T cells: a sorted CD56 or NKG2C T cell subset, CD4+ or CD8+ T cells, or bulk PBMC T cells (not recorded which). The CDR3 spells CASSLNNAGELFF.